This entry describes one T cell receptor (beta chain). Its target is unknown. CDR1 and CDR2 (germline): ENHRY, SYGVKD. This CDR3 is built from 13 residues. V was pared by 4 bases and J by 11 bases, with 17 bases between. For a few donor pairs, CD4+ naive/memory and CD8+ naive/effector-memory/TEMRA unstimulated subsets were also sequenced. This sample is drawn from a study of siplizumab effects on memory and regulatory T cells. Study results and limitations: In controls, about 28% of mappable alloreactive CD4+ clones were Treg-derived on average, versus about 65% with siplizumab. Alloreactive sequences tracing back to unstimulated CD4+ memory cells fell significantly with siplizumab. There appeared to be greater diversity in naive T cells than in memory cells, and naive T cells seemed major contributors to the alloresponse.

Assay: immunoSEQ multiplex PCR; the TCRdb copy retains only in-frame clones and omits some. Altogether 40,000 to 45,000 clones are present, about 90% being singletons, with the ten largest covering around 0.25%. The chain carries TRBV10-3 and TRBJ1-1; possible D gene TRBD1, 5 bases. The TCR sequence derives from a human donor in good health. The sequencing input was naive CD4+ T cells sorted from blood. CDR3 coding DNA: TGTGCCATCAGTGGAGACGGGGGGAGGAACGCTTTCTTT. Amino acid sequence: CAISGDGGRNAFF.